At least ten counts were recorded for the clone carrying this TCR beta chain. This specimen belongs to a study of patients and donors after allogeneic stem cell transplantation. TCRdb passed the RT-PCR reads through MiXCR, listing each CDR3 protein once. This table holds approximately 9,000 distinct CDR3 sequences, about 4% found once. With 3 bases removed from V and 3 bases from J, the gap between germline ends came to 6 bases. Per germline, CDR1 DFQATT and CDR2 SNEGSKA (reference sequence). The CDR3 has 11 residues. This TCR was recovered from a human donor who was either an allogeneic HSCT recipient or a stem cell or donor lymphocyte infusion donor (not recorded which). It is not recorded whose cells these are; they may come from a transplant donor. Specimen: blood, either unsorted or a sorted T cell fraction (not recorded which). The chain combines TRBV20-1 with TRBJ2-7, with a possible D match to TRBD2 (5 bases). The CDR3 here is CSASSGYEQYF. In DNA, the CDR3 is TGCAGTGCTAGCAGCGGCTACGAGCAGTACTTC.